Presented here are 26 T cell receptor beta chains from one specimen sequenced in a study of cytomegalovirus exposure and HLA in healthy donors. Data came from immunoSEQ multiplex PCR; TCRdb stores just in-frame clones and leaves some out. The sample shows about 130,000 clones, 75% to 90% of them seen only once. Sequencing was carried out using PBMCs. The receptors were sampled from a young woman in good health and CMV-seronegative.

V and J are TRBV10-2 and TRBJ2-6; tentatively, D is TRBD1 (6 bases). Germline V gene data show CDR1 as WSHSY and CDR2 as SAAADI. The CDR3 totals 14 residues. Deletions cut 8 bases from V and 2 bases from J, with 10 bases between. DNA for the CDR3: TGCGCCAGCGAGGGGGACCCTGGGGCCAACGTCCTGACTTTC. This encodes CASEGDPGANVLTF.

This chain links TRBV6-5 with TRBJ2-1, with TRBD2 matching over 8 bases. CDR3 length equals 13 residues. V shed 11 bases, J shed 2 bases, and the junction held 5 bases outside the gene matches. Germline CDR1 reads MNHEY; CDR2 reads SVGAGI. The CDR3 bases are TGTGCCTCGGGAGGGTCCGCCTACAATGAGCAGTTCTTC. This gives the protein CASGGSAYNEQFF.

The chain links TRBV27 to TRBJ1-1; D remains unclear. Trimming cost V 2 bases and J 1 base, with 5 bases left between them. Per the germline V gene, CDR1 is MNHEY and CDR2 is SMNVEV (reference sequence). The CDR3 is 13 residues long. CDR3 DNA sequence: TGTGCCAGCAGTTTAATGCGGAACACTGAAGCTTTCTTT. Protein: CASSLMRNTEAFF.

V gene TRBV15 combines with J gene TRBJ2-1; 15 positions agree with TRBD2. Germline trimming cut 5 bases from V and 8 bases from J; bases unmatched to any gene: 4. The CDR3 has 15 amino acids. CDR1 and CDR2 (germline): LNHNV, YYDKDF (reference sequence). The CDR3 bases are TGTGCCACCAGCCCCGGGACTAGCGGGAGGTATGAGCAGTTCTTC. Translation: CATSPGTSGRYEQFF.

The gene calls are TRBV28 and TRBJ2-7; 8 bases are shared with TRBD2. Germline lookup yields CDR1 MDHEN and CDR2 SYDVKM. The V and J ends lost 6 bases and 1 base, in that order; junction bases with no gene match: 5. This CDR3 has 14 residues. CDR3 in amino acids: CASSPRGVSYEQYF. In DNA, the CDR3 is TGTGCCAGCAGCCCGCGGGGGGTTTCCTACGAGCAGTACTTC. The whole variable domain, remainder taken from reference TRBV28 and TRBJ2-7, is DVKVTQSSRYLVKRTGEKVFLECVQDMDHENMFWYRQDPGLGLRLIYFSYDVKMKEKGDIPEGYSVSREKKERFSLILESASTNQTSMYLCASSPRGVSYEQYFGPGTRLTVT.

Here the CDR3 reads CASSVAPGGQGNEQFF. In DNA, the CDR3 is TGTGCCAGCAGCGTAGCTCCAGGGGGGCAAGGGAATGAGCAGTTCTTC. The V call is TRBV9, the J call TRBJ2-1, with D perhaps TRBD1 (7 bases). The V and J ends lost 0 bases and 7 bases respectively, with 17 bases between them. The CDR3 is 16 amino acids. The germline CDR1 and CDR2 sequences are SGDLS and YYNGEE.

The chain uses TRBV2 and TRBJ2-2; 9 bases align to TRBD2. This CDR3 has 14 residues. Germline assignment: CDR1 SNHLY and CDR2 FYNNEI. V shed 8 bases and J 7 bases; nucleotides not matched to a gene: 8. This chain's CDR3 is CASEASGVFGELFF. The DNA for the CDR3 is TGTGCCAGCGAGGCTAGCGGGGTATTCGGGGAGCTGTTTTTT.

The chain links TRBV6-1 to TRBJ2-1; no definite D call. The CDR3 extends over 12 amino acids. The germline CDR1 and CDR2 sequences are MNHNS and SASEGT. Trimming removed 2 bases from V and 9 bases from J, with 8 bases in between. The CDR3 loop is CASSEMRGEQFF. The CDR3 bases are TGTGCCAGCAGTGAAATGCGTGGTGAGCAGTTCTTC.

The rearrangement uses TRBV6-6 and TRBJ1-5; no reliable D call. V lost 5 bases to trimming and J lost 5 bases, with 13 bases between them. The CDR3 totals 14 residues. Germline-derived CDR1 and CDR2 are MNHNY and SVGAGI (reference sequence). CDR3 coding DNA: TGTGCCAGCAGTCTATCACGAGGAGATCAGCCCCAGCATTTT. This translates into CASSLSRGDQPQHF.

The rearrangement joins TRBV30 to TRBJ1-6, with no clear D. Deletions cut 2 bases from V and 7 bases from J, with 24 bases between. The CDR3 loop spans 18 amino acids. Germline CDR1 and CDR2: GTSNPN and SVGIG (reference sequence). CDR3 sequence reads: CAWSLGFKLAEANSPLHF. CDR3 nucleotide sequence: TGTGCCTGGAGTCTGGGTTTCAAATTGGCAGAAGCGAATTCACCCCTCCACTTT.

The chain links TRBV5-6 to TRBJ1-1; D is unresolved. There are 14 residues in the CDR3. V lost 4 bases and J 3 bases, leaving 13 bases between the germline ends. The germline gives CDR1 SGHDT, CDR2 YYEEEE. CDR3 in DNA: TGTGCCAGCAGCCGAGGACTGACGGACACTGAAGCTTTCTTT. Protein product: CASSRGLTDTEAFF.

The genes are TRBV5-6 and TRBJ1-1; D is possibly TRBD1 (5 bases). The V end was cut by 2 bases, the J end by 4 bases, with 24 bases between. In germline, CDR1 is SGHDT, CDR2 YYEEEE. The CDR3 runs 18 residues. The CDR3 is CASSFLSQGLIGGTEAFF. The DNA for the CDR3 is TGTGCCAGCAGCTTCCTCTCTCAGGGATTGATCGGGGGCACTGAAGCTTTCTTT.

The count of this clone is one. The CDR3 is CASSPRTGEWGEQFF. CDR3 in DNA: TGTGCCAGCTCACCAAGGACAGGGGAGTGGGGTGAGCAGTTCTTC. The rearrangement uses TRBV18 and TRBJ2-1; TRBD1 agrees at 9 bases. V dropped 2 bases and J dropped 9; count of bases not matched to a gene: 8. This CDR3 contains 15 residues. Germline CDR1 and CDR2: KGHSH and LQKENI.

The chain recombines TRBV11-2 with TRBJ1-2; 8 nucleotides line up with TRBD1. Unmatched junction bases numbered 3, after V lost 0 bases and J lost 3 bases. The CDR3 is 15 residues long. CDR1 is SGHAT and CDR2 is FQNNGV in the germline V gene. The CDR3 here is CASSLDPGGYYGYTF. The DNA of the CDR3 is TGTGCCAGCAGCTTAGATCCAGGGGGCTACTATGGCTACACCTTC.

The chain has TRBV12-2 and TRBJ2-5; the table's D gene call, TRBD2, was not cross checked with the DNA. TRBV12-2 counts as a pseudogene. The CDR3 runs to 11 residues. The CDR3 DNA reads as TGTGCAAGTCGCTTTCGGGAGACCCAGTACTTC. Encoded protein: CASRFRETQYF.

The chain links TRBV6-1 to TRBJ2-5, with D maybe TRBD2 (7 bases). CDR1 is MNHNS and CDR2 is SASEGT in the germline V gene. The CDR3 has 15 amino acids. Between the trimmed V and J ends, which lost 2 bases and 7 bases, there was a span of 17 bases. In DNA form, the CDR3 reads TGTGCCAGCAGTGAATCGTATGGGGGGGCTGGGACCCAGTACTTC. Its protein is CASSESYGGAGTQYF.

The rearrangement links TRBV7-9 to TRBJ1-1, with D tentatively TRBD1 (5 bases). This CDR3 has 16 amino acids. Germline values: CDR1 SEHNR, CDR2 FQNEAQ (reference sequence). The germline V and J ends were trimmed by 7 bases and 3 bases, with 21 bases remaining between them. The CDR3 loop is CASTTWGRTQDTEAFF. Here the CDR3 DNA reads TGTGCCAGCACCACCTGGGGCAGGACCCAGGACACTGAAGCTTTCTTT. The full variable domain, completed using reference TRBV7-9 and TRBJ1-1, is DTGVSQNPRHKITKRGQNVTFRCDPISEHNRLYWYRQTLGQGPEFLTYFQNEAQLEKSRLLSDRFSAERPKGSFSTLEIQRTEQGDSAMYLCASTTWGRTQDTEAFFGQGTRLTVV.

The V and J genes are TRBV4-2 and TRBJ2-7, with D perhaps TRBD2 (5 bases). Trimming pared 1 base from V and 3 bases from J, leaving 13 bases between. This CDR3 comprises 15 residues. CDR1 is LGHNA and CDR2 is YNFKEQ in the germline V gene. CDR3 sequence reads: CASSQGAGVSYEQYF. Written as DNA, the CDR3 is TGTGCCAGCAGCCAAGGGGCGGGCGTGAGCTACGAGCAGTACTTC.

The genes are TRBV15 and TRBJ1-5; no clear D. CDR3 size: 15 residues. The V and J ends lost 3 bases and 0 bases respectively, with 9 bases between them. From germline, CDR1 is LNHNV and CDR2 YYDKDF (reference sequence). CDR3 protein: CATSSYGNSNQPQHF. DNA for the CDR3: TGTGCCACCAGCAGCTACGGGAATAGCAATCAGCCCCAGCATTTT. The full variable domain, completed using reference TRBV15 and TRBJ1-5, is DAMVIQNPRYQVTQFGKPVTLSCSQTLNHNVMYWYQQKSSQAPKLLFHYYDKDFNNEADTPDNFQSRRPNTSFCFLDIRSPGLGDTAMYLCATSSYGNSNQPQHFGDGTRLSIL.

This sequence joins TRBV5-1 and TRBJ1-6; D possibly corresponds to TRBD1 (5 bases). The germline V gene encodes CDR1 SGHRS and CDR2 YFSETQ. The CDR3 spans 14 residues. Trimming stripped 4 bases from V and 8 bases from J, with 13 bases between. CDR3 residues: CASSIQVDDSPLHF. CDR3 DNA sequence: TGCGCCAGCAGCATACAGGTTGACGATTCACCCCTCCACTTT. Supplemented by reference TRBV5-1 and TRBJ1-6, the full variable domain reads KAGVTQTPRYLIKTRGQQVTLSCSPISGHRSVSWYQQTPGQGLQFLFEYFSETQRNKGNFPGRFSGRQFSNSRSEMNVSTLELGDSALYLCASSIQVDDSPLHFGNGTRLTVT.

A single count supports this clone. The V and J genes are TRBV1 and TRBJ2-1; TRBD2 reflects the table's D call only, with no check against the DNA. TRBV1 is described as a pseudogene. This CDR3 is built from 22 residues. The CDR3 sequence: CTSSLTPITSGRADAVNNEQFF. DNA of the CDR3: TGCACCAGCAGCCTCACGCCCATAACTAGCGGGAGAGCCGACGCGGTCAACAATGAGCAGTTCTTC.

The chain is built from TRBV29-1 and TRBJ1-3; D call uncertain. V gave up 6 bases and J gave up 2 bases, with 8 bases separating them. CDR1 SQVTM and CDR2 ANQGSEA come from the germline V gene. This CDR3 is built from 12 residues. Written as DNA, the CDR3 is TGCAGCGTAATCCGAGCTGGAAACACCATATATTTT. Its protein is CSVIRAGNTIYF.

The gene calls are TRBV9 and TRBJ2-7; 12 nucleotides agree with TRBD1. The CDR3 loop spans 15 amino acids. J gave up 7 bases and V 4 bases, and 9 bases lay outside the gene matches. The germline gives CDR1 SGDLS, CDR2 YYNGEE. The CDR3 loop reads CASSISGTGGGEQYF. The DNA for the CDR3 is TGTGCCAGCAGCATTTCCGGGACAGGGGGCGGAGAGCAGTACTTC.

The chain uses TRBV9 and TRBJ1-1, with 8 positions matching TRBD1. This CDR3 has 16 amino acids. After removal of 4 bases from V and 2 bases from J, the junction contained 10 bases not matched to a gene. The germline V gene has CDR1 SGDLS and CDR2 YYNGEE. This CDR3 reads CASSWAPGQDNTEAFF. The CDR3 bases are TGTGCCAGCAGCTGGGCCCCGGGACAGGATAACACTGAAGCTTTCTTT. The whole variable domain, remainder taken from reference TRBV9 and TRBJ1-1, is DSGVTQTPKHLITATGQRVTLRCSPRSGDLSVYWYQQSLDQGLQFLIQYYNGEERAKGNILERFSAQQFPDLHSELNLSSLELGDSALYFCASSWAPGQDNTEAFFGQGTRLTVV.

This clone was counted only a few times. The chain joins TRBV30 to TRBJ2-1; D not certain. Germline loops: CDR1 GTSNPN, CDR2 SVGIG (reference sequence). The germline V and J ends were trimmed by 6 bases and 5 bases, with 8 bases remaining between them. The CDR3 length is 11 residues. The CDR3 spells CACTPDNEQFF. The CDR3 region has the DNA TGTGCCTGTACCCCGGACAATGAGCAGTTCTTC.

This clone was detected once. The chain has TRBV11-2 and TRBJ1-1; D is perhaps TRBD1 (5 bases). CDR1 SGHAT and CDR2 FQNNGV come from the germline V gene. CDR3 size: 14 residues. The germline V and J ends were trimmed by 3 bases and 3 bases, with 11 bases remaining between them. This CDR3 reads CASSFGQGHTEAFF. CDR3 nucleotides: TGTGCCAGCAGCTTTGGCCAGGGTCACACTGAAGCTTTCTTT.